Described below is a single T cell receptor beta chain sequence and its context. Its antigen is unknown. This specimen comes from a study of blood T cells in healthy people across ages. Study-wide points: One million T cells yielded diversity estimates that were considered underestimates.

A J-beta primer mix and a sample-barcoded 5' primer were used in a second PCR of roughly 6 to 11 cycles. Using its own MiXCR run on the 5' RACE reads, TCRdb lists one record per CDR3 protein. The sample lists some 1.5 million distinct CDR3 sequences, less than 45% occurring once. Per sample, extraction of total RNA gave at least 5 micrograms in every case. This clonotype originated in a woman aged 18 to 35 in good health. The sequenced sample consisted of blood.

This CDR3 reads CASTNRITNYGYTF. Written as DNA, the CDR3 is TGTGCCAGCACCAACAGAATAACTAACTATGGCTACACCTTC. V gene TRBV28 combines with J gene TRBJ1-2, with no clear D. V dropped 7 bases and J dropped 0 bases, with 12 bases sitting between them. Germline assignment: CDR1 MDHEN and CDR2 SYDVKM. This CDR3 spans 14 amino acids.